This T cell receptor (beta chain) stems from a study of T cell responses to AZD1222 COVID-19 vaccine. As for this clone: Its antigen is unidentified.

Assay used: immunoSEQ multiplex PCR; TCRdb lists only in-frame clones, some missing. The repertoire holds 80,000 to 100,000 clones, around 90% seen once, with about 9.4% in the top ten. General observations from the study: All repertoire sampling was performed exclusively after the peak T cell response.

Per the germline V gene, CDR1 is LGHDT and CDR2 is YNNKEL (reference sequence). The CDR3 covers 14 residues. V dropped 1 base and J dropped 2 bases, with 6 bases sitting between them. The sample here was peripheral blood, taken on day 0 of MenACWY control vaccination. The rearrangement uses TRBV3-1 (or the pseudogene TRBV3-2) and TRBJ1-5, with a tentative D call TRBD1 (5 bases). The sequence was obtained from an adult in good health. The CDR3 is CASSQGGGNQPQHF. CDR3 DNA sequence: TGTGCCAGCAGCCAAGGGGGCGGCAATCAGCCCCAGCATTTT.